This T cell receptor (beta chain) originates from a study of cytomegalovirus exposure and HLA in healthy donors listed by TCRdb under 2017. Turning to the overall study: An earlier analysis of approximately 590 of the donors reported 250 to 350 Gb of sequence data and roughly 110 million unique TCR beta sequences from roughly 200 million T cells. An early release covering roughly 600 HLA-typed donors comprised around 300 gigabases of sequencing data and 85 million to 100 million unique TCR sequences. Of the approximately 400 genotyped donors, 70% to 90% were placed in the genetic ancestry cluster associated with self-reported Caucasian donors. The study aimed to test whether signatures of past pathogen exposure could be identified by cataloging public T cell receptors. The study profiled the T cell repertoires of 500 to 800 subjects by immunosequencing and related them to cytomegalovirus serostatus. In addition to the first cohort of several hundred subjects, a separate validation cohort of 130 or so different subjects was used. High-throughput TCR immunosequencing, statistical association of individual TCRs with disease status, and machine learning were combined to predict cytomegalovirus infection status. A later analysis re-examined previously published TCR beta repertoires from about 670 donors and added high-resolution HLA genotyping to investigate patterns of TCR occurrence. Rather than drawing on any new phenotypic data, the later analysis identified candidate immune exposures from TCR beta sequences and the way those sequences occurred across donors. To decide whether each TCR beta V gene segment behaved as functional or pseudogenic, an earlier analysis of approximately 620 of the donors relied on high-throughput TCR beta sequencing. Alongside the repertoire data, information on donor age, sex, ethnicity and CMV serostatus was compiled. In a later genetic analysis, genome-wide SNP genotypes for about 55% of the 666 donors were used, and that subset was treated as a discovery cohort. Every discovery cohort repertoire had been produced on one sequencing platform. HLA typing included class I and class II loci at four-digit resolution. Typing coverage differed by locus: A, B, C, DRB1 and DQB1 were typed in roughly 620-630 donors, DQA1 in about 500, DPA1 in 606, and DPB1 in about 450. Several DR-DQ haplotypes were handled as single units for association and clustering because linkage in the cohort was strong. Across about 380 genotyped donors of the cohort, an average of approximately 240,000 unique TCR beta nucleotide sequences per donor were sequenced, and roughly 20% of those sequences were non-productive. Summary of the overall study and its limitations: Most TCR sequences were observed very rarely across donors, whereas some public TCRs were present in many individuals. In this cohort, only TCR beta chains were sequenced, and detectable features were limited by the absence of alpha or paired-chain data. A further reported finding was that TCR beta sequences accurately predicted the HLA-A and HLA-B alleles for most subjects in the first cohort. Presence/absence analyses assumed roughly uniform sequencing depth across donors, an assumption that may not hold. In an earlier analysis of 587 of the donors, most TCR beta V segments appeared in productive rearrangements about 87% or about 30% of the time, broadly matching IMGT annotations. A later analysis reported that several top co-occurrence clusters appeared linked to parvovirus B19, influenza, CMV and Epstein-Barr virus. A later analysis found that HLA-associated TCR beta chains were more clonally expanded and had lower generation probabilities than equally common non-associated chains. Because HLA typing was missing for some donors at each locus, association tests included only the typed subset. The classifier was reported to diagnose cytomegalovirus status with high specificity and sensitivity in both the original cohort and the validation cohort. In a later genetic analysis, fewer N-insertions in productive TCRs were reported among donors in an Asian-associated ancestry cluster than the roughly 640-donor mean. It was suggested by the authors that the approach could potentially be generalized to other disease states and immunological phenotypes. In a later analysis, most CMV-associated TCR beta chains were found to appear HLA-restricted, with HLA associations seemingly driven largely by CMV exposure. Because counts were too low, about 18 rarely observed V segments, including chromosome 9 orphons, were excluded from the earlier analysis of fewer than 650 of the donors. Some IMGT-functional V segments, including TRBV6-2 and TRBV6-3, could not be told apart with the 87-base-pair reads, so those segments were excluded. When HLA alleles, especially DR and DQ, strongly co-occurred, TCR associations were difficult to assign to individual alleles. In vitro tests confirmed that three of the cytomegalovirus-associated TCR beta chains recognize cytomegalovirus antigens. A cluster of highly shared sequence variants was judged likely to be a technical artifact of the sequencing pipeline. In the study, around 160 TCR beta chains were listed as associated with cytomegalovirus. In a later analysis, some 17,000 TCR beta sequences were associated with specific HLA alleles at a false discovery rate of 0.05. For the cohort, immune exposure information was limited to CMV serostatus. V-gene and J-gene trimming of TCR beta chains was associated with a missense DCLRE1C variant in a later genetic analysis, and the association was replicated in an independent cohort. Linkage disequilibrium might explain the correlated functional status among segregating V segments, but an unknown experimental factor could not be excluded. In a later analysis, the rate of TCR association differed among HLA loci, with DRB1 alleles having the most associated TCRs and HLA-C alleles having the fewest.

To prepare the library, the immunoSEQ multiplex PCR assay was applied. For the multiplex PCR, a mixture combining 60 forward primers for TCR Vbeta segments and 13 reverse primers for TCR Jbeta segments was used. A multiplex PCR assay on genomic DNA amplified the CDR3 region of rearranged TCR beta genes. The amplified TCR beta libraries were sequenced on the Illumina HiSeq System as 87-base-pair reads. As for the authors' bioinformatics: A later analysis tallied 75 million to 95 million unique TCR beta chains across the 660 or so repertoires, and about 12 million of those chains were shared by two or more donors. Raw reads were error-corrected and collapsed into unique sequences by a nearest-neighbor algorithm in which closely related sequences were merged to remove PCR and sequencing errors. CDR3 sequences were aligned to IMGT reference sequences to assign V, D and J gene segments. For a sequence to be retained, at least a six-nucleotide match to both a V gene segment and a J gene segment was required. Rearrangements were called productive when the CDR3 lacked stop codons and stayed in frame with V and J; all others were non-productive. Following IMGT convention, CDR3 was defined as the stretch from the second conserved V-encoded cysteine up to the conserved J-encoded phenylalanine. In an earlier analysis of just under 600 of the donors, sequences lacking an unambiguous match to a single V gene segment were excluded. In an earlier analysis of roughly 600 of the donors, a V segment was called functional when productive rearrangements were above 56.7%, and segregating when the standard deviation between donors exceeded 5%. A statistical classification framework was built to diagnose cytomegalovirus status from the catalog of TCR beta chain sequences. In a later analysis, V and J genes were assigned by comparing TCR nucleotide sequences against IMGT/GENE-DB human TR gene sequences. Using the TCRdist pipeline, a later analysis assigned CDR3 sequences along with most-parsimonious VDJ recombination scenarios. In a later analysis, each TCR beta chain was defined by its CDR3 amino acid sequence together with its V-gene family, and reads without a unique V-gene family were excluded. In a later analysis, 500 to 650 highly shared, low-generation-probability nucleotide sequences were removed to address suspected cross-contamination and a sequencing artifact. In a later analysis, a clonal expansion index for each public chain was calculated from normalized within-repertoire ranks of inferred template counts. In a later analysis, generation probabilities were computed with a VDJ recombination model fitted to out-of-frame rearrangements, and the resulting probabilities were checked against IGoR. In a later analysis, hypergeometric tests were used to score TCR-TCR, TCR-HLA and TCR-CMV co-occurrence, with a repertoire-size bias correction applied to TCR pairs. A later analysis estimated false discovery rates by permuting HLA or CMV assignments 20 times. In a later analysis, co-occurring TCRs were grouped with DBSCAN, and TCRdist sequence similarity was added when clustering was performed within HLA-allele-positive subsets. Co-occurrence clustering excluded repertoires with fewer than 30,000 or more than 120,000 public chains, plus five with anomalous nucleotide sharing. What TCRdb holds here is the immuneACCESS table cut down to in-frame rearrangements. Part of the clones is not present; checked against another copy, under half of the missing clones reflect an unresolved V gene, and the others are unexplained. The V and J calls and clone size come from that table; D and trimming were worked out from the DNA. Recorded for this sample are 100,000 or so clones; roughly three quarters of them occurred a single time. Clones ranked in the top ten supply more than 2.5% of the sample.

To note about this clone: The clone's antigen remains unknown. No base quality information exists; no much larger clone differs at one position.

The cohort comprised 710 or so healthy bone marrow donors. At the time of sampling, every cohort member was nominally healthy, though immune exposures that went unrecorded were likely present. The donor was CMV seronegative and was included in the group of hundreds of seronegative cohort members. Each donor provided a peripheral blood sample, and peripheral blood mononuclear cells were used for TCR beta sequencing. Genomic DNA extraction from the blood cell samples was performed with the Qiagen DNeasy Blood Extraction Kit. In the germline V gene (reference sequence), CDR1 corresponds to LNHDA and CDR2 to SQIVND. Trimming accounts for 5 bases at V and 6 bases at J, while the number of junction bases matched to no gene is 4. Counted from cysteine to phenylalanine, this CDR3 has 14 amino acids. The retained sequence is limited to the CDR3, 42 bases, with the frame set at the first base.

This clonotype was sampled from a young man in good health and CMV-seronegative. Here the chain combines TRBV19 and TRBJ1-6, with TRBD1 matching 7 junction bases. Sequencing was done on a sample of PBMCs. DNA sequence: TGTGCCAGTAGTTCGGGACAGATTAATTCACCCCTCCACTTT. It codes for CASSSGQINSPLHF.